This entry is about one T cell receptor beta chain. Its recognized antigen is unknown. Base qualities are not at hand, and no much larger clone is one base apart. TCRbeta CDR3 regions were amplified from genomic DNA using the immunoSEQ Assay, a bias-controlled multiplex PCR. In the authors' own workflow: Nucleated cell counts per sample were estimated from amplification of reference gene primers within the assay. Sequence reads were collapsed and filtered to measure the absolute abundance of every unique TCRbeta CDR3 rearrangement. Productive Simpson clonality was computed per sample as the square root of Simpson's diversity index over productive rearrangements. TCRdb's version of the immuneACCESS table is confined to in-frame rearrangements and falls short of the full clone set. An unresolved V gene accounts for under half of the shortfall where checked; the remainder is of unknown origin. V and J calls and clone size come straight from that table; D and trimming were deduced from the DNA. Present in this sample are about 440,000 clones, around 90% of which were seen just once. About 0.6% of the sample lies in the top ten.

The data were taken from a study of blood T cell repertoires in COVID-19 (dated by TCRdb to the early 2020s). As for the study more broadly: Samples from collaborators originated in the United States, Italy and Spain and spanned both the acute and convalescent phases of COVID-19. Samples came from the ongoing ImmuneRACE study (first 160 participants) plus 1,254 subjects from 6 global collaborators. A freely available public database, intended as a resource for researchers studying the immune response to SARS-CoV-2, is where the repertoires were released. The dataset comprised deeply sampled blood TCRbeta repertoires from subjects exposed to, actively infected with, or recovered from COVID-19. The material from the prospective study consisted of cDNA or gDNA derived from T cells, B-cell-depleted T cells, or PBMCs. Where available, HLA class I and class II types were taken from metadata supplied by the sample provider and were not determined by assay-based typing. Nearly every sample came with metadata listing a de-identified subject ID, COVID-19 status, age in years and sex.

The germline V gene supplies CDR1 SNHLY and CDR2 FYNNEI. Measured from the cysteine to the phenylalanine, the CDR3 is 11 residues long. Of all the DNA, just the CDR3 is kept, 33 bases in frame from base 1. Trimming costs V 2 bases and J 14 bases, and their ends lie 12 bases apart. Enrolling through a virtual design, the prospective study's participants ranged in age from roughly 18 to 90 years and lived across roughly 24 United States geographic areas. In the prospective study, cohorts were assigned on the basis of participant-reported clinical history obtained from a screening survey and a study questionnaire. Recovered participants in ImmuneRACE Cohort 3 were defined by two consecutive negative NP/OP PCR tests, clearance by a healthcare professional, or resolution of symptoms. Mobile phlebotomists in the prospective study collected whole blood, serum and a nasopharyngeal or oropharyngeal swab from every participant. Additional blood draws and questionnaires over an approximately two-month period could optionally be provided by prospective study participants. Blood samples from the prospective study were shipped frozen or at room temperature prior to DNA extraction.

Paper-wide results and their limitations: The quantity of clinical and demographic metadata differed by source and by participant and was supplied without curation.

The clonotype comes from a young man who had recovered from COVID-19. Here the chain combines TRBV2 and TRBJ1-2, with the D gene too uncertain to name. Material: PBMCs or T cells enriched from blood (not recorded which). The CDR3 loop reads CASSEPKAGTF. The nucleotides are TGTGCCAGCAGTGAACCCAAGGCGGGGACCTTC.